This TCR beta chain was sequenced for a study of T cells in localized non-small cell lung cancer. Findings of the study overall: Adjacent lung exhibited a median of approximately 59 among the 100 most abundant tumor clones.

By share, this clone counts as medium-sized. Antigen unknown. Profiling relied on immunoSEQ multiplex PCR, and the TCRdb table lists in-frame clones only, not all of them. In the table there are about 20,000 clones, 85% to 90% of which are singletons. The CDR3 has 18 residues. This TCR derives from a man aged 40-75 years with stage II squamous cell lung carcinoma. Material: PBMCs, obtained before any cancer treatment. The rearrangement uses TRBV1 and TRBJ2-7; the table's TRBD1 call for D was not verified on the DNA. TRBV1 counts as a pseudogene. The CDR3 region has the DNA TGCACCAGCAGCCAAGGGGGGACAGGTAAGAACGCCTCCTACGAGCAGTACTTC. Protein: CTSSQGGTGKNASYEQYF.